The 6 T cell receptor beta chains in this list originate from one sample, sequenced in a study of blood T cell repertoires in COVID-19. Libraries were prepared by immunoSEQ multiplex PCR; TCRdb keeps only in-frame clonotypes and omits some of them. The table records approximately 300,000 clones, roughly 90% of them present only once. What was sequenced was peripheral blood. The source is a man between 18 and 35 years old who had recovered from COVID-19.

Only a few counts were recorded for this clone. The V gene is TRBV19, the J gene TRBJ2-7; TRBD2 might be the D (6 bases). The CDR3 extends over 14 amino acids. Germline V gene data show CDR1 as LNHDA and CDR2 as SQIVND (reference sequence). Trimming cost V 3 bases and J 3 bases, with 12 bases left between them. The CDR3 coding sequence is TGTGCCAGTAGTATGGCAGGAGGGGTCTACGAGCAGTACTTC. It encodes CASSMAGGVYEQYF. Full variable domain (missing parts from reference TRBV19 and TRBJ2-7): DGGITQSPKYLFRKEGQNVTLSCEQNLNHDAMYWYRQDPGQGLRLIYYSQIVNDFQKGDIAEGYSVSREKKESFPLTVTSAQKNPTAFYLCASSMAGGVYEQYFGPGTRLTVT.

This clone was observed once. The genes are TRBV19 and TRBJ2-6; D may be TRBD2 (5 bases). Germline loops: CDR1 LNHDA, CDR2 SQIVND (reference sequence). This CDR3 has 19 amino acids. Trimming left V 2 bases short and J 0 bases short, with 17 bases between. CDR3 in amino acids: CASSIPGGRKSSGANVLTF. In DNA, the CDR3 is TGTGCCAGTAGTATACCTGGAGGACGGAAAAGCTCTGGGGCCAACGTCCTGACTTTC. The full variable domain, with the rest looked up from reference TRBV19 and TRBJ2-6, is DGGITQSPKYLFRKEGQNVTLSCEQNLNHDAMYWYRQDPGQGLRLIYYSQIVNDFQKGDIAEGYSVSREKKESFPLTVTSAQKNPTAFYLCASSIPGGRKSSGANVLTFGAGSRLTVL.

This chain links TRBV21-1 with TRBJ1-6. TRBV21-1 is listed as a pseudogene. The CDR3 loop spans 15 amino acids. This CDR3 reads CASSKVLGVYSPLHF. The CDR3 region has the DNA TGTGCCAGCAGCAAAGTCCTCGGGGTATATTCACCCCTCCACTTT.

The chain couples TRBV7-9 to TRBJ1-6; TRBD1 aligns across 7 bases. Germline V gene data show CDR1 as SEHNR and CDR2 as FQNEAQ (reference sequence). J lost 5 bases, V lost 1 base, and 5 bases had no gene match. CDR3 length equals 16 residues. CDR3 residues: CASSLGGGRNNSPLHF. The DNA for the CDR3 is TGTGCCAGCAGCTTAGGAGGGGGCAGGAATAATTCACCCCTCCACTTT. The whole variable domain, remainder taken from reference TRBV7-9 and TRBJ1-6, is DTGVSQNPRHKITKRGQNVTFRCDPISEHNRLYWYRQTLGQGPEFLTYFQNEAQLEKSRLLSDRFSAERPKGSFSTLEIQRTEQGDSAMYLCASSLGGGRNNSPLHFGNGTRLTVT.

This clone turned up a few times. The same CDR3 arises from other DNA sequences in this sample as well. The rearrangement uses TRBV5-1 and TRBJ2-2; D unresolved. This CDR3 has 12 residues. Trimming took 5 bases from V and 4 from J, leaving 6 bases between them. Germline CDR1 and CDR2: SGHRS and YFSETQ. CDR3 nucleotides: TGCGCCAGCAGGTCGTCCACCGGGGAGCTGTTTTTT. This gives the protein CASRSSTGELFF. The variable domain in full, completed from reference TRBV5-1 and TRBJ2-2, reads KAGVTQTPRYLIKTRGQQVTLSCSPISGHRSVSWYQQTPGQGLQFLFEYFSETQRNKGNFPGRFSGRQFSNSRSEMNVSTLELGDSALYLCASRSSTGELFFGEGSRLTVL.

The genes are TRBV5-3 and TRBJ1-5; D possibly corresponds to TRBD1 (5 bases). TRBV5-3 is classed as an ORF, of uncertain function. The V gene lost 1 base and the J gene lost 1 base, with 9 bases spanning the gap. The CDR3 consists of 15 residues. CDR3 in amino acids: CARSLYGGSNQPQHF. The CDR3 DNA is TGTGCCAGAAGCTTGTATGGGGGGAGCAATCAGCCCCAGCATTTT.